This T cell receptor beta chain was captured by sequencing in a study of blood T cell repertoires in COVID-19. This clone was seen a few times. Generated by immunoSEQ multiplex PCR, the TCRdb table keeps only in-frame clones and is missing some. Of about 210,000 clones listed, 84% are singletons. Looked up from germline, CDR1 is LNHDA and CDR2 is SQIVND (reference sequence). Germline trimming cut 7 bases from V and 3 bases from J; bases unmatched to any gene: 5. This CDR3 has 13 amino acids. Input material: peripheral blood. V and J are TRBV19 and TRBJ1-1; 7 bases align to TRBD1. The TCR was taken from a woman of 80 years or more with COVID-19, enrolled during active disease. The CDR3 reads CASMRGQDTEAFF. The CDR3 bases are TGTGCCAGTATGAGAGGACAGGACACTGAAGCTTTCTTT.